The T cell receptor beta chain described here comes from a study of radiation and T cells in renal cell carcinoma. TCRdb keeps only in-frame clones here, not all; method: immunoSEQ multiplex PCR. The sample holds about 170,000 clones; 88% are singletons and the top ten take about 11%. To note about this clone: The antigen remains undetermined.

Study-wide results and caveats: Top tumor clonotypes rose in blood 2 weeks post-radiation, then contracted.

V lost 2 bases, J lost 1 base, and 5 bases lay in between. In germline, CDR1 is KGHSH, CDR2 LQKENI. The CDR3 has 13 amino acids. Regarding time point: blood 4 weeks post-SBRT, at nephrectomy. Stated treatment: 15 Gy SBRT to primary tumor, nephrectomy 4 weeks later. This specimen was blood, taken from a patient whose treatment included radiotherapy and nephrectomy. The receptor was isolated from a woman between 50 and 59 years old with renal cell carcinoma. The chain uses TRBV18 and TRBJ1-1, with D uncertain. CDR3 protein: CASSPTRNTEAFF. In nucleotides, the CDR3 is TGTGCCAGCTCACCAACCCGGAACACTGAAGCTTTCTTT.